What follows are 29 T cell receptor beta chains derived from one specimen sequenced in a study of cytomegalovirus exposure and HLA in healthy donors. PCR amplification relied on 60 Vbeta primers (plus 13 Jbeta primers). Clones were read by immunoSEQ multiplex PCR, and TCRdb kept only the in-frame ones, dropping some. The table records about 150,000 clones, roughly 80% of them present only once. Sequenced: PBMCs. The receptors here all came from a male donor in good health and CMV-seronegative.

The gene calls are TRBV7-9 and TRBJ1-6, with TRBD1 matching 8 bases. CDR3 length: 13 residues. J was trimmed by 10 bases and V by 5 bases; bases with no gene match: 4. Germline V gene lookup returns CDR1 SEHNR and CDR2 FQNEAQ (reference sequence). For the CDR3, the DNA is TGTGCCAGCAGCATGGACAGGGACTCACCCCTCCACTTT. Protein product: CASSMDRDSPLHF.

The chain employs TRBV4-3 and TRBJ2-4; 9 bases align to TRBD1. The germline V gene has CDR1 LGHNA and CDR2 YSLEER. This CDR3 spans 16 amino acids. Trimming at V came to 4 bases and at J to 0 bases, leaving 4 bases not matched to a gene. The CDR3 nucleotides read TGCGCCAGCAGCCTTGGGACAGGGAGAGCCAAAAACATTCAGTACTTC. This translates into CASSLGTGRAKNIQYF.

V and J are TRBV4-1 and TRBJ2-7; 11 positions match TRBD2. The CDR3 has 17 residues. Trimming at V came to 0 bases and at J to 2 bases, leaving 6 bases not matched to a gene. Germline V gene data show CDR1 as MGHRA and CDR2 as YSYEKL. CDR3: CASSQEEGLAETYEQYF. The CDR3 region has the DNA TGCGCCAGCAGCCAAGAAGAGGGACTAGCGGAGACCTACGAGCAGTACTTC.

The chain employs TRBV11-3 and TRBJ2-3; D possibly corresponds to TRBD2 (6 bases). The CDR3 is 16 amino acids. Germline V gene data show CDR1 as SGHNT and CDR2 as YENEEA. Deletions cut 0 bases from V and 8 bases from J, with 18 bases between. The CDR3 is CASSLDGTASEGTQYF. CDR3 nucleotide sequence: TGTGCCAGCAGCTTAGACGGGACTGCCTCCGAGGGTACGCAGTATTTT. Variable domain in full (rest from reference TRBV11-3 and TRBJ2-3): EAGVVQSPRYKIIEKKQPVAFWCNPISGHNTLYWYLQNLGQGPELLIRYENEEAVDDSQLPKDRFSAERLKGVDSTLKIQPAELGDSAVYLCASSLDGTASEGTQYFGPGTRLTVL.

V is TRBV19 and J is TRBJ2-5; 7 nucleotides match TRBD1. The CDR3 is 15 residues long. V lost 1 base to trimming and J lost 5 bases; unmatched junction nucleotides: 7. Germline V gives CDR1 LNHDA, CDR2 SQIVND (reference sequence). This CDR3 is CASSIGQGLTETQYF. The CDR3, as DNA: TGTGCCAGTAGTATAGGACAGGGCCTTACGGAGACCCAGTACTTC.

This chain joins TRBV9 and TRBJ2-6; D is unclear. With 2 bases removed from V and 1 base from J, the gap between germline ends came to 4 bases. The CDR3 extends over 14 amino acids. Looked up from germline, CDR1 is SGDLS and CDR2 is YYNGEE. In DNA, the CDR3 is TGTGCCAGCAGCGTCCCTTCTGGGGCCAACGTCCTGACTTTC. Encoded protein: CASSVPSGANVLTF.

This chain uses TRBV27 with TRBJ2-2; D remains unclear. CDR1 and CDR2 (germline): MNHEY, SMNVEV (reference sequence). The germline V and J ends were trimmed by 2 bases and 4 bases, with 5 bases remaining between them. This CDR3 has 13 amino acids. The CDR3 DNA is TGTGCCAGCAGTTTACAGGTCACCGGGGAGCTGTTTTTT. Its protein is CASSLQVTGELFF.

This rearrangement joins TRBV30 to TRBJ1-4; 11 positions match TRBD1. In germline, CDR1 is GTSNPN, CDR2 SVGIG (reference sequence). The ends lost 0 bases at V and 10 bases at J; junction bases unmatched: 4. This CDR3 contains 14 residues. This CDR3 is CAWSVDRGHGKLFF. The CDR3 nucleotides are TGTGCCTGGAGTGTGGACAGGGGGCATGGAAAACTGTTTTTT.

As DNA, the CDR3 is TGTGCCATCAGTGCCGACGGGAGCTCTGGAAACACCATATATTTT. Protein: CAISADGSSGNTIYF. The chain has TRBV10-3 and TRBJ1-3; D remains ambiguous. Trimming took 4 bases from V and 0 from J, leaving 10 bases between them. Germline V gives CDR1 ENHRY, CDR2 SYGVKD. CDR3 length: 15 residues.

This chain joins TRBV9 and TRBJ1-1; no reliable D call. Trimming took off 0 bases at V and 1 base at J, with 7 bases between the two ends. The CDR3 runs to 14 residues. Looked up from germline, CDR1 is SGDLS and CDR2 is YYNGEE. Here the CDR3 reads CASSVGTANTEAFF. CDR3 coding DNA: TGTGCCAGCAGCGTAGGCACAGCGAACACTGAAGCTTTCTTT.

The chain uses TRBV19 and TRBJ1-4; 7 bases map to TRBD1. CDR3 size: 14 residues. CDR1 is LNHDA and CDR2 is SQIVND in the germline V gene (reference sequence). With 6 bases clipped from V and 5 bases from J, the junction kept 6 bases outside the gene matches. In DNA, the CDR3 is TGTGCCAGTAGCCCAGGGGGTCCGAATGAAAAACTGTTTTTT. Translating it yields CASSPGGPNEKLFF. The whole variable domain, remainder taken from reference TRBV19 and TRBJ1-4, is DGGITQSPKYLFRKEGQNVTLSCEQNLNHDAMYWYRQDPGQGLRLIYYSQIVNDFQKGDIAEGYSVSREKKESFPLTVTSAQKNPTAFYLCASSPGGPNEKLFFGSGTQLSVL.

The chain joins TRBV5-4 to TRBJ2-3; 9 bases are a match to TRBD2. Germline CDR1 and CDR2: SGHNT and YYREEE (reference sequence). The CDR3 totals 20 residues. The junction had 15 bases not matched to a gene; V was cut back by 1 base and J by 0 bases. In nucleotides, the CDR3 is TGTGCCAGCAGCTTGTCGGCTAGCGGGGTCCCAACCCTTAGCACAGATACGCAGTATTTT. Translation: CASSLSASGVPTLSTDTQYF.

The chain employs TRBV5-1 and TRBJ2-5; 7 bases match TRBD1. TRBJ2-7 matches the DNA end more closely, so the J call is doubtful. The CDR3 runs 15 residues. CDR1 and CDR2 from the germline V gene are SGHRS and YFSETQ. For the CDR3, the DNA is TGCGCCAGCAGCCGTAGGACAGGCGAAACCTACGAGCAGTACTTC. Amino acid sequence: CASSRRTGETYEQYF.

This chain connects TRBV5-6 to TRBJ2-2; no definite D call. Per germline, CDR1 SGHDT and CDR2 YYEEEE. V was pared by 4 bases and J by 0 bases, with 10 bases between. This CDR3 is built from 15 residues. The CDR3: CASSRSYANTGELFF. The CDR3 DNA follows: TGTGCCAGCAGCCGGTCGTACGCGAACACCGGGGAGCTGTTTTTT.

The rearrangement uses TRBV6-6 and TRBJ2-7; the match to TRBD1 covers 7 bases. Germline trimming cut 5 bases from V and 3 bases from J; bases unmatched to any gene: 4. CDR3 length equals 13 residues. Germline V lookup: CDR1 MNHNY, CDR2 SVGAGI (reference sequence). CDR3 nucleotides: TGTGCCAGCAGTCGACAGGGATACTACGAGCAGTACTTC. As protein: CASSRQGYYEQYF.

The rearrangement links TRBV7-9 to TRBJ1-1; D not resolved. Germline values: CDR1 SEHNR, CDR2 FQNEAQ (reference sequence). The germline V and J ends were trimmed by 2 bases and 5 bases, with 9 bases remaining between them. The CDR3 totals 13 residues. CDR3 in DNA: TGTGCCAGCAGCTTACTAAAAGAGACTGAAGCTTTCTTT. Amino acids: CASSLLKETEAFF.

This clone was seen a few times. V is TRBV27 and J is TRBJ2-3; D ambiguous. CDR1 and CDR2 from the germline V gene are MNHEY and SMNVEV (reference sequence). This CDR3 region has 12 residues. Deletions cut 3 bases from V and 3 bases from J, with 4 bases between. CDR3 residues: CASSFSTDTQYF. As DNA, the CDR3 is TGTGCCAGCAGTTTTTCGACAGATACGCAGTATTTT.

This clone was seen a single time. The V gene is TRBV5-5, the J gene TRBJ1-3, with D uncertain. The CDR3 extends over 18 amino acids. Trimming shortened V by 4 bases and J by 2 bases, and 22 bases separated the two germline ends. Germline CDR1 and CDR2: SGHKS and YYEKEE (reference sequence). CDR3: CASSPLGGNGNAGNTIYF. Here the CDR3 DNA reads TGTGCCAGCAGCCCTCTGGGAGGGAATGGGAACGCTGGAAACACCATATATTTT.

This clone came up a few times. The same CDR3 arises from other DNA sequences in this sample as well. The V gene is TRBV29-1, the J gene TRBJ1-2, with TRBD1 as a possible D gene (5 bases). The V end lost 3 bases, the J end lost 5 bases, and 7 bases lay between the germline ends. Germline assignment: CDR1 SQVTM and CDR2 ANQGSEA. This CDR3 is built from 11 residues. DNA for the CDR3: TGCAGCGTTGAGCGGGGGTATGGCTACACCTTC. It translates to CSVERGYGYTF.

The V call is TRBV10-3, the J call TRBJ2-7, with TRBD1 identical over 8 bases. The germline CDR1 and CDR2 sequences are ENHRY and SYGVKD. This CDR3 contains 12 residues. V lost 6 bases and J lost 5; bases outside the gene matches: 3. DNA for the CDR3: TGTGCCATCAGGCAGGGGGCTCACGAGCAGTACTTC. This sequence encodes CAIRQGAHEQYF.

The chain uses TRBV19 and TRBJ2-5, with D possibly matching TRBD2 (5 bases). The CDR3 loop spans 13 amino acids. CDR1 and CDR2 from the germline V gene are LNHDA and SQIVND (reference sequence). V was trimmed by 4 bases and J by 1 base, leaving 7 bases between them. The CDR3 is CASSRLTQETQYF. The CDR3 nucleotides are TGTGCCAGTAGTAGACTAACCCAAGAGACCCAGTACTTC.

The rearrangement uses TRBV4-3 and TRBJ1-1, with TRBD1 matching over 7 bases. Trimming took 4 bases from V and 1 from J; bases not matched to a gene: 6. Germline V gene sequence: CDR1 LGHNA, CDR2 YSLEER. This CDR3 has 15 amino acids. DNA for the CDR3: TGCGCCAGCAGCCCCCGGGACAGATCGAACACTGAAGCTTTCTTT. This sequence encodes CASSPRDRSNTEAFF.

The chain couples TRBV19 to TRBJ1-4; 7 nucleotides align to TRBD1. The CDR3 length is 15 residues. J gave up 3 bases and V 5 bases, and 6 bases lay outside the gene matches. CDR1 and CDR2 (germline): LNHDA, SQIVND (reference sequence). The DNA for the CDR3 is TGTGCCAGTAGTCCTCCCGGGACAGCTAATGAAAAACTGTTTTTT. Amino acid sequence: CASSPPGTANEKLFF.

The chain recombines TRBV27 with TRBJ1-1, with D unclear. CDR3 length: 15 residues. Germline V gene lookup returns CDR1 MNHEY and CDR2 SMNVEV (reference sequence). V was clipped by 6 bases and J by 3 bases, with 17 bases between them. CDR3 sequence reads: CASSRQIVSDTEAFF. CDR3 DNA: TGTGCCAGCAGCCGCCAAATTGTATCGGACACTGAAGCTTTCTTT.

V is TRBV7-8 and J is TRBJ2-1, with TRBD1 as a possible D gene (5 bases). The CDR3 has 12 amino acids. V lost 5 bases and J lost 7, with 9 bases in between. Per germline, CDR1 SGHVS and CDR2 FQNEAQ. The CDR3, as DNA: TGTGCCAGCAGCCCTGCAGGGAATGAGCAGTTCTTC. This translates into CASSPAGNEQFF.

This chain links TRBV6-4 with TRBJ1-2; D is possibly TRBD1 (6 bases). Trimming left V 10 bases short and J 6 bases short, with 15 bases between. Germline CDR1 MRHNA, CDR2 SNTAGT. The CDR3 totals 12 residues. The DNA for the CDR3 is TGTGCCATCCCCCTGGACAGAGATGGCTACACCTTC. It codes for CAIPLDRDGYTF.

The V gene is TRBV18, the J gene TRBJ1-3; D may be TRBD1 (6 bases). The length of the CDR3 is 16 residues. Trimming shortened V by 5 bases and J by 0 bases, and 14 bases separated the two germline ends. Germline-derived CDR1 and CDR2 are KGHSH and LQKENI. The CDR3: CASSTGQQSSGNTIYF. The DNA for the CDR3 is TGTGCCAGCTCAACCGGACAGCAGAGCTCTGGAAACACCATATATTTT.

The chain recombines TRBV4-3 with TRBJ2-1; 10 nucleotides line up with TRBD2. CDR1 is LGHNA and CDR2 is YSLEER in the germline V gene. V gave up 0 bases and J gave up 10 bases; unmatched junction bases: 6. There are 15 residues in the CDR3. DNA of the CDR3: TGCGCCAGCAGCCAAGAAGGAACTAGCGGGGAGGAGCAGTTCTTC. Protein: CASSQEGTSGEEQFF.

This chain joins TRBV5-4 and TRBJ2-7, with TRBD1 as a possible D gene (6 bases). The CDR3 spans 14 residues. Germline V gene sequence: CDR1 SGHNT, CDR2 YYREEE (reference sequence). V gave up 1 base and J gave up 3 bases, with 11 bases separating them. The CDR3 DNA follows: TGTGCCAGCAGCTTGTCTGGACAGAACTACGAGCAGTACTTC. Translated: CASSLSGQNYEQYF.